Shown below are 23 T cell receptor beta chains from a single sample sequenced in a study of shared clonotypes between healthy human individuals (dated by TCRdb to between 2020 and 2021). The receptor library was made with the immunoSEQ multiplex PCR assay. TCRdb's version of the immuneACCESS table is confined to in-frame rearrangements and falls short of the full clone set. An unresolved V gene accounts for under half of the shortfall where checked; the remainder is of unknown origin. The sample profile shows approximately 2.1 million clones; more than 80% of them were found once. 0.39% of the sample comes from the top ten. Sequenced material: naive CD4+ T cells from PBMCs. The cell subset or site label, read with the paper, signifies: CD45RA+ positively selected. Receptors were obtained from a man between 18 and 29 years old in good health. Some clones in this sample may be carry-over from other donors' samples.

This rearrangement joins TRBV11-2 to TRBJ1-1, with 8 bases fitting TRBD1. Germline-derived CDR1 and CDR2 are SGHAT and FQNNGV. This CDR3 region has 15 residues. V was clipped by 0 bases and J by 3 bases; unmatched bases: 3. The CDR3: CASSLETGAYTEAFF. In DNA, the CDR3 is TGTGCCAGCAGCTTAGAGACAGGGGCCTACACTGAAGCTTTCTTT.

The chain links TRBV6-6 to TRBJ1-3; the D is unclear. The V and J ends lost 4 bases and 1 base respectively, with 11 bases between them. The CDR3 extends over 15 amino acids. Germline V lookup: CDR1 MNHNY, CDR2 SVGAGI (reference sequence). DNA for the CDR3: TGTGCCAGCAGTTTCGGAGTATCGTCTGGAAACACCATATATTTT. Amino acids: CASSFGVSSGNTIYF.

The chain uses TRBV2 and TRBJ2-7; a weak D match, TRBD2 (5 bases). Trimming shortened V by 2 bases and J by 0 bases, and 14 bases separated the two germline ends. Germline CDR1 is SNHLY and CDR2 is FYNNEI. There are 16 residues in the CDR3. CDR3 DNA: TGTGCCAGCAGTGAACGCGGCGGGCTCCTCTCCTACGAGCAGTACTTC. It yields the protein CASSERGGLLSYEQYF. Complete variable domain (other parts from reference TRBV2 and TRBJ2-7): EPEVTQTPSHQVTQMGQEVILRCVPISNHLYFYWYRQILGQKVEFLVSFYNNEISEKSEIFDDQFSVERPDGSNFTLKIRSTKLEDSAMYFCASSERGGLLSYEQYFGPGTRLTVT.

V and J are TRBV5-1 and TRBJ1-2; maybe TRBD1 (5 bases). The germline CDR1 and CDR2 sequences are SGHRS and YFSETQ. CDR3 length: 13 amino acids. Deletions cut 1 base from V and 8 bases from J, with 12 bases between. The CDR3 is CASSLLEGTGYTF. Written as DNA, the CDR3 is TGCGCCAGCAGCTTGTTAGAGGGGACCGGCTACACCTTC.

Turning to this clone: This sample includes further DNA sequences coding for the same CDR3. The chain carries TRBV30 and TRBJ1-5, with TRBD1 as a possible D gene (5 bases). Germline CDR1 is GTSNPN and CDR2 is SVGIG (reference sequence). Trimming took off 2 bases at V and 4 bases at J, with 9 bases between the two ends. The CDR3 runs to 13 residues. The CDR3 here is CAWSPGGNQPQHF. CDR3 DNA: TGTGCCTGGAGTCCTGGGGGGAATCAGCCCCAGCATTTT.

The chain links TRBV5-4 to TRBJ2-6; D might be TRBD1 (6 bases). Germline V gene sequence: CDR1 SGHNT, CDR2 YYREEE (reference sequence). CDR3 length: 18 amino acids. Deletions cut 0 bases from V and 0 bases from J, with 13 bases between. The chain's CDR3 is CASSLAPGASSGANVLTF. In DNA form, the CDR3 reads TGTGCCAGCAGCTTGGCCCCAGGGGCCAGCTCTGGGGCCAACGTCCTGACTTTC.

As to this clone: Other nucleotide sequences in the sample specify the same CDR3. J is TRBJ1-1 and V is TRBV6-1; TRBD1 might be the D (6 bases). This CDR3 contains 14 residues. Germline V gene data show CDR1 as MNHNS and CDR2 as SASEGT. V gave up 6 bases and J gave up 1 base, with 12 bases separating them. The DNA of the CDR3 is TGTGCCAGCAGCCTGGACAGAGCGAACACTGAAGCTTTCTTT. Translated: CASSLDRANTEAFF.

This chain links TRBV7-2 with TRBJ2-7; D might be TRBD1 (5 bases). The CDR3 contains 15 residues. Germline-derived CDR1 and CDR2 are SGHTA and FQGNSA. Trimming shortened V by 5 bases and J by 1 base, and 15 bases separated the two germline ends. In DNA form, the CDR3 reads TGTGCCAGCAGCCAGGGATGGGGCAGATCCTACGAGCAGTACTTC. As protein: CASSQGWGRSYEQYF.

The table lists this clone with a count of one. J is TRBJ2-5 and V is TRBV4-2; maybe TRBD2 (5 bases). V lost 6 bases and J lost 0, with 8 bases in between. This CDR3 spans 13 amino acids. Looked up from germline, CDR1 is LGHNA and CDR2 is YNFKEQ. CDR3 sequence reads: CASRGSDQETQYF. CDR3 in DNA: TGTGCCAGCAGGGGTAGCGACCAAGAGACCCAGTACTTC.

The count of this clone is one. The chain employs TRBV2 and TRBJ2-7, with no clear D. Deletions cut 5 bases from V and 3 bases from J, with 5 bases between. This CDR3 spans 11 amino acids. CDR1 and CDR2 (germline): SNHLY, FYNNEI. The CDR3 sequence is CASSPDYEQYF. For the CDR3, the DNA is TGTGCCAGCAGTCCTGACTACGAGCAGTACTTC.

The chain joins TRBV5-8 to TRBJ2-2, with 7 bases fitting TRBD1. With V trimmed by 2 bases and J by 6 bases, 1 base remained unmatched. Germline V lookup: CDR1 SGHTS, CDR2 YDEGEE. The CDR3 is 13 amino acids. In DNA, the CDR3 is TGTGCCAGCAGCTTACAGGGGCCCGGGGAGCTGTTTTTT. Protein product: CASSLQGPGELFF. The variable domain in full, completed from reference TRBV5-8 and TRBJ2-2, reads EAGVTQSPTHLIKTRGQQATLRCSPISGHTSVYWYQQALGLGLQFLLWYDEGEERNRGNFPPRFSGRQFPNYSSELNVNALELEDSALYLCASSLQGPGELFFGEGSRLTVL.

In its sample, this clone was seen once. This chain uses TRBV4-1 with TRBJ2-3; D is undetermined. Deletions cut 4 bases from V and 0 bases from J, with 8 bases between. This CDR3 is built from 14 residues. The V gene's germline CDR1 is MGHRA and CDR2 YSYEKL. The CDR3 DNA sequence: TGCGCCAGCAGCCCTGAGGCTAGCACAGATACGCAGTATTTT. Its protein is CASSPEASTDTQYF.

The rearrangement joins TRBV19 to TRBJ2-2; possible D gene TRBD2, 6 bases. Germline values: CDR1 LNHDA, CDR2 SQIVND (reference sequence). The CDR3 length is 15 residues. V lost 8 bases and J lost 1, with 14 bases in between. CDR3 sequence (DNA): TGTGCCAGTGGGCTGGGGGGACTGAACACCGGGGAGCTGTTTTTT. This codes for CASGLGGLNTGELFF. Variable domain in full (rest from reference TRBV19 and TRBJ2-2): DGGITQSPKYLFRKEGQNVTLSCEQNLNHDAMYWYRQDPGQGLRLIYYSQIVNDFQKGDIAEGYSVSREKKESFPLTVTSAQKNPTAFYLCASGLGGLNTGELFFGEGSRLTVL.

The chain joins TRBV30 to TRBJ2-1; D call uncertain. V was cut by 2 bases and J by 6 bases, with 17 bases left in between. The CDR3 is 15 amino acids. CDR1 and CDR2 (germline): GTSNPN, SVGIG (reference sequence). In DNA, the CDR3 is TGTGCCTGGAGTCCCCGAGGAGTGGGCGGCAATGAGCAGTTCTTC. It yields the protein CAWSPRGVGGNEQFF.

This clone turned up a few times. This chain uses TRBV29-1 with TRBJ1-5, with D perhaps matching TRBD1 (5 bases). This CDR3 region has 14 residues. V lost 3 bases to trimming and J lost 7 bases, with 16 bases between them. From germline, CDR1 is SQVTM and CDR2 ANQGSEA. Written as DNA, the CDR3 is TGCAGCGTTGAGTGGCGGGGACGGGACCAGCCCCAGCATTTT. Translation: CSVEWRGRDQPQHF.

V and J are TRBV5-5 and TRBJ1-5; weak D call: TRBD1 (5 bases). The V and J ends lost 4 bases and 4 bases respectively, with 18 bases between them. The CDR3 contains 16 residues. CDR1 is SGHKS and CDR2 is YYEKEE in the germline V gene (reference sequence). In DNA form, the CDR3 reads TGTGCCAGCAGCCCTGCTACGGGGCTGGGGAATCAGCCCCAGCATTTT. It yields the protein CASSPATGLGNQPQHF.

In its sample, this clone was seen a few times. Written as DNA, the CDR3 is TGTGCCAGTAGTACCTCGGGGCAACCCTCAACGCCCCAGCATTTT. Protein sequence: CASSTSGQPSTPQHF. This chain links TRBV19 with TRBJ1-5, with TRBD1 as a possible D gene (5 bases). CDR1 and CDR2 (germline): LNHDA, SQIVND (reference sequence). CDR3 length: 15 amino acids. V was trimmed by 4 bases and J by 9 bases, leaving 19 bases between them.

The V gene is TRBV19, the J gene TRBJ1-1; 7 bases are shared with TRBD1. The CDR3 length is 15 residues. The J segment lost 0 bases and the V segment lost 6 bases, leaving 7 bases of the junction unmatched. CDR1 and CDR2 from the germline V gene are LNHDA and SQIVND (reference sequence). CDR3 protein: CASRDGQVLNTEAFF. The CDR3 bases are TGTGCCAGTAGGGACGGACAGGTCCTGAACACTGAAGCTTTCTTT.

CDR3 protein: CASSDRGPGELFF. CDR3 DNA: TGTGCCAGCAGCGACAGGGGGCCCGGGGAGCTGTTTTTT. This chain links TRBV6-6 with TRBJ2-2, with 10 bases aligning to TRBD1. Trimming took 6 bases from V and 6 from J; bases not matched to a gene: 1. The CDR3 covers 13 residues. Germline loops: CDR1 MNHNY, CDR2 SVGAGI (reference sequence).

This rearrangement joins TRBV28 to TRBJ2-2; TRBD2 agrees at 14 bases. Germline trimming cut 5 bases from V and 1 base from J; bases unmatched to any gene: 3. In germline, CDR1 is MDHEN, CDR2 SYDVKM. The CDR3 sequence is 17 residues long. CDR3 protein: CASSGTSGRLNTGELFF. The CDR3, as DNA: TGTGCCAGCAGTGGGACTAGCGGGAGACTGAACACCGGGGAGCTGTTTTTT.

The chain recombines TRBV9 with TRBJ1-4; weak D call: TRBD1 (5 bases). CDR3 size: 12 residues. V dropped 3 bases and J dropped 12 bases, with 12 bases sitting between them. Germline V CDR1 and CDR2: SGDLS, YYNGEE. The CDR3 bases are TGTGCCAGCAGCGCCCTCCAGGGCCAACTGTTTTTT. Translating it yields CASSALQGQLFF.

A single count supports this clone. The rearrangement joins TRBV27 to TRBJ2-1; TRBD2 matches 7 bases. With V trimmed by 5 bases and J by 4 bases, 2 bases remained unmatched. The germline gives CDR1 MNHEY, CDR2 SMNVEV (reference sequence). There are 13 residues in the CDR3. CDR3 nucleotide sequence: TGTGCCAGCAGTAGGCGGGGGTACAATGAGCAGTTCTTC. It codes for CASSRRGYNEQFF.

This clone was observed a few times. The J gene is TRBJ1-1, the V gene TRBV5-1, with D unresolved. The V end was cut by 0 bases, the J end by 7 bases, with 7 bases between. The germline V gene has CDR1 SGHRS and CDR2 YFSETQ. The CDR3 spans 12 residues. In DNA form, the CDR3 reads TGCGCCAGCAGCTTGGACCGATTTGAAGCTTTCTTT. Translated, it gives CASSLDRFEAFF.